One sample yielded the 15 T cell receptor beta chains listed below, sequenced in a study of T cells in Graves' hyperthyroidism and ophthalmopathy. Amplified regions were TCR beta CDR3 sequences from RNA transcripts. The study used the HTBI primer set for a first-round RT-PCR of the TCR CDR3. One entry per CDR3 protein, called by TCRdb with MiXCR from the multiplex PCR reads. The table includes 500,000 to 700,000 distinct CDR3 sequences, about a sixth detected once. The source material was blood. These receptors all come from a woman between 18 and 29 years old with Graves' hyperthyroidism.

This clonotype appeared many times. The chain combines TRBV20-1 with TRBJ1-1; D gene ambiguous. V was clipped by 2 bases and J by 5 bases, with 9 bases between them. Germline V gene sequence: CDR1 DFQATT, CDR2 SNEGSKA (reference sequence). The CDR3 runs 12 residues. For the CDR3, the DNA is TGCAGTGCTAGAAAGAGGGAAACTGAAGCTTTCTTT. This sequence encodes CSARKRETEAFF.

This clonotype has a count of ten or more. The chain is built from TRBV24-1 and TRBJ1-4; D is undetermined. V was trimmed by 5 bases and J by 6 bases, leaving 15 bases between them. The CDR3 contains 15 residues. Germline CDR1 reads KGHDR; CDR2 reads SFDVKD. Here the CDR3 DNA reads TGTGCCACCAGTGCAACCAGCGGGGAGGATGAAAAACTGTTTTTT. Translation gives CATSATSGEDEKLFF.

A few counts support this clonotype. The chain links TRBV7-2 to TRBJ2-7; D is unclear. V was trimmed by 5 bases and J by 1 base, leaving 9 bases between them. The germline V gene encodes CDR1 SGHTA and CDR2 FQGNSA. The CDR3 spans 13 residues. This CDR3 reads CASSTFLSYEQYF. CDR3 DNA sequence: TGTGCCAGCAGCACCTTCCTTTCCTACGAGCAGTACTTC.

This clonotype was found a few times. The chain carries TRBV6-5 and TRBJ1-5; tentative D call: TRBD1 (5 bases). Trimming took 4 bases from V and 5 from J, leaving 18 bases between them. Germline assignment: CDR1 MNHEY and CDR2 SVGAGI. CDR3 length: 16 residues. Written as DNA, the CDR3 is TGTGCCAGCAGTTCCCACCTCGGGGGTAGGGATCAGCCCCAGCATTTT. It is translated as CASSSHLGGRDQPQHF.

The chain is built from TRBV11-2 and TRBJ2-5; D is perhaps TRBD1 (6 bases). CDR3 length equals 16 residues. Between the trimmed V and J ends, which lost 5 bases and 3 bases, there was a span of 19 bases. The germline CDR1 and CDR2 sequences are SGHAT and FQNNGV. CDR3 DNA: TGTGCCAGCAGCGCCTTAGGGGGAGTTCCTAAAGAGACCCAGTACTTC. This encodes CASSALGGVPKETQYF.

This clonotype was seen ten or more times. V usage is TRBV12-3 or TRBV12-4 and J usage is TRBJ2-5; 10 bases agree with TRBD2. V was pared by 3 bases and J by 4 bases, with 8 bases of the junction left unmatched. CDR3 size: 16 residues. CDR3 protein: CASSLYGLAERETQYF. DNA for the CDR3: TGTGCCAGCAGTTTGTATGGACTAGCGGAACGAGAGACCCAGTACTTC.

A note on this clonotype: One end of the junction does not line up with germline, which may come from a read error. The chain employs TRBV7-2 and TRBJ2-5; 11 bases align to TRBD2. Germline loops: CDR1 SGHTA, CDR2 FQGNSA. The CDR3 is 14 amino acids. CDR3 protein: CASSLALASGGFNF. The CDR3 DNA sequence: TGTGCCAGCAGCTTAGCGCTCGCTAGCGGGGGGTTTAACTTC. The variable domain in full, with the rest retrieved from reference TRBV7-2 and TRBJ2-5, is GAGVSQSPSNKVTEKGKDVELRCDPISGHTALYWYRQSLGQGLEFLIYFQGNSAPDKSGLPSDRFSAERTGGSVSTLTIQRTQQEDSAVYLCASSLALASGGFNFGPGTRLLVL.

V is TRBV5-1 and J is TRBJ2-5; D may be TRBD1 (5 bases). Deletions cut 0 bases from V and 5 bases from J, with 17 bases between. CDR3 size: 16 residues. Germline CDR1 and CDR2: SGHRS and YFSETQ. CDR3 protein: CASSLGSGRYRETQYF. For the CDR3, the DNA is TGCGCCAGCAGCTTGGGGTCAGGGCGGTATCGGGAGACCCAGTACTTC.

This clonotype was counted ten times or more. This chain links TRBV6-5 with TRBJ2-5; 7 bases fit TRBD1. The ends lost 4 bases at V and 5 bases at J; junction bases unmatched: 4. Germline V gives CDR1 MNHEY, CDR2 SVGAGI. This CDR3 spans 13 amino acids. The CDR3 DNA sequence: TGTGCCAGCAGTTCGGGACAGTACGAGACCCAGTACTTC. Protein: CASSSGQYETQYF.

This clonotype was seen a handful of times. The CDR3 DNA is TGCAGTGCGAGGACTAGCGGGGGCCAACTCTACAATGAGCAGTTCTTC. This codes for CSARTSGGQLYNEQFF. The chain carries TRBV20-1 and TRBJ2-1; TRBD2 agrees at 13 bases. The CDR3 contains 16 residues. The V gene end was trimmed by 6 bases and the J gene end by 3 bases; junction bases not matched to a gene: 8. Germline-derived CDR1 and CDR2 are DFQATT and SNEGSKA (reference sequence).

The sample holds many counts of this clonotype. J is TRBJ2-1 and V is TRBV7-6, with 7 bases lining up with TRBD2. The V and J ends lost 2 bases and 3 bases, in that order; junction bases with no gene match: 7. CDR3 length: 16 residues. Germline-derived CDR1 and CDR2 are SGHVS and FNYEAQ. The CDR3 DNA follows: TGTGCCAGCAGCTTATCTGCGGGAGTGATCTACAATGAGCAGTTCTTC. It yields the protein CASSLSAGVIYNEQFF.

The chain combines TRBV5-1 with TRBJ2-3; 7 bases agree with TRBD2. The CDR3 is 18 residues long. The germline V gene encodes CDR1 SGHRS and CDR2 YFSETQ. V gave up 4 bases and J gave up 6 bases; unmatched junction bases: 20. The CDR3 region has the DNA TGCGCCAGCAGCCCGGGGGGAAAAACCCCGGGTAGTGGTGATACGCAGTATTTT. Translated, it gives CASSPGGKTPGSGDTQYF.

This rearrangement joins TRBV20-1 to TRBJ2-4; the match to TRBD1 covers 10 bases. Germline CDR1 is DFQATT and CDR2 is SNEGSKA (reference sequence). The trim removed 2 bases at V and 1 base at J, leaving 2 bases unmatched. The CDR3 is 15 residues long. Written as DNA, the CDR3 is TGCAGTGCTAGATTGGGACAGGGGGCCAAAAACATTCAGTACTTC. It yields the protein CSARLGQGAKNIQYF.

This clonotype was recorded at least ten times. DNA of the CDR3: TGTGCCAGCAGTGAAGGCCTTCAGGGGCTCGTCGCCTACGAGCAGTACTTC. The encoded protein is CASSEGLQGLVAYEQYF. The chain recombines TRBV2 with TRBJ2-7, with D tentatively TRBD1 (6 bases). V was pared by 1 base and J by 2 bases, with 18 bases between. This CDR3 spans 17 amino acids. In germline, CDR1 is SNHLY, CDR2 FYNNEI.

In DNA form, the CDR3 reads TGCAGCGTAACGTCAGTAGGGGCTTATGGCTACACCTTC. It is translated as CSVTSVGAYGYTF. This chain uses TRBV29-1 with TRBJ1-2; perhaps TRBD1 as D (5 bases). The CDR3 contains 13 residues. Germline CDR1 is SQVTM and CDR2 is ANQGSEA. Trimming shortened V by 6 bases and J by 5 bases, and 16 bases separated the two germline ends. Combining the CDR3 with reference TRBV29-1 and TRBJ1-2 gives the whole variable domain SAVISQKPSRDICQRGTSLTIQCQVDSQVTMMFWYRQQPGQSLTLIATANQGSEATYESGFVIDKFPISRPNLTFSTLTVSNMSPEDSSIYLCSVTSVGAYGYTFGSGTRLTVV.